This TCR beta chain was identified during a study of beta chain features in type 1 diabetes. A remark on this clone: The antigen remains undetermined.

Findings and limits, study-wide: People with Type 1 diabetes carried modestly yet significantly shorter TCRB CDR3s in all four CD4+ subsets.

Expressed TCRB transcripts were sequenced because the entire RNA isolate underwent reverse transcription. Here immunoSEQ multiplex PCR was the method, and the copy in TCRdb shows in-frame clones only, minus some. The table includes some 370,000 clones, 8% to 10% detected once. This CDR3 region has 17 residues. CDR1 LNHDA and CDR2 SQIVND come from the germline V gene (reference sequence). The V and J ends lost 4 bases and 6 bases respectively, with 24 bases between them. J is TRBJ1-2 and V is TRBV19; the D gene is possibly TRBD1 (6 bases). Sequencing was done on a sample of central memory CD4+ T cells from blood. The receptor was derived from a man aged 25-45 years with type 1 diabetes. CDR3 protein: CASSTEGLGGPGNGYTF. As DNA, the CDR3 is TGTGCCAGTAGTACGGAGGGACTTGGGGGCCCCGGAAATGGCTACACCTTC.